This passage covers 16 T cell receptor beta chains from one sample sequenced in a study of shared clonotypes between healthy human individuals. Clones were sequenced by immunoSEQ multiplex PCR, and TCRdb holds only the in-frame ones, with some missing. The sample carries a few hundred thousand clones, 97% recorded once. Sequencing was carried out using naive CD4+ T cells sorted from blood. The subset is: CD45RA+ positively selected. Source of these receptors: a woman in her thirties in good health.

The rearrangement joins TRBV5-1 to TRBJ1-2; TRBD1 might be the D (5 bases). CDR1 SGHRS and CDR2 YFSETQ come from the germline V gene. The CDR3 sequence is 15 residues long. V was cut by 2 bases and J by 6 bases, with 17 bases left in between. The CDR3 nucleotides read TGCGCCAGCAGCTTTGGTTCCCTAGGGGAGAATGGCTACACCTTC. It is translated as CASSFGSLGENGYTF. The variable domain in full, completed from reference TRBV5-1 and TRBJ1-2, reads KAGVTQTPRYLIKTRGQQVTLSCSPISGHRSVSWYQQTPGQGLQFLFEYFSETQRNKGNFPGRFSGRQFSNSRSEMNVSTLELGDSALYLCASSFGSLGENGYTFGSGTRLTVV.

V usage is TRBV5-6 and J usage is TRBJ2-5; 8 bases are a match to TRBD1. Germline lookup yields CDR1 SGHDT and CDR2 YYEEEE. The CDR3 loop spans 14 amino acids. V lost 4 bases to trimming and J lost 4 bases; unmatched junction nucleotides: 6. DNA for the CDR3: TGTGCCAGCAGCCTCCAGGGGGCGCGAGAGACCCAGTACTTC. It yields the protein CASSLQGARETQYF.

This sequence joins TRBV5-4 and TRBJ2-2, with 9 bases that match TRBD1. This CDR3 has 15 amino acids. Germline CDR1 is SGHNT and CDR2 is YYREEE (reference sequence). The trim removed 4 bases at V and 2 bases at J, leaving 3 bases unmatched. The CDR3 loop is CASSQDRGNTGELFF. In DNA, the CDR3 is TGTGCCAGCAGCCAGGACAGGGGCAACACCGGGGAGCTGTTTTTT.

CDR3: CASSIEGGREAFF. The CDR3 region has the DNA TGTGCCAGTAGTATAGAGGGGGGCCGAGAAGCTTTCTTT. The rearrangement uses TRBV19 and TRBJ1-1; D possibly corresponds to TRBD1 (6 bases). V lost 0 bases to trimming and J lost 8 bases, with 10 bases between them. CDR3 size: 13 residues. Germline V gives CDR1 LNHDA, CDR2 SQIVND (reference sequence).

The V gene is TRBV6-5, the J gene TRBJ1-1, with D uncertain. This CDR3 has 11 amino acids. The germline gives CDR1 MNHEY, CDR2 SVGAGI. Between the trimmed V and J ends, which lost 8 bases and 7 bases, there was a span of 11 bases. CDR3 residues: CASRKSGEAFF. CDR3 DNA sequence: TGTGCCAGCCGAAAGTCGGGTGAAGCTTTCTTT.

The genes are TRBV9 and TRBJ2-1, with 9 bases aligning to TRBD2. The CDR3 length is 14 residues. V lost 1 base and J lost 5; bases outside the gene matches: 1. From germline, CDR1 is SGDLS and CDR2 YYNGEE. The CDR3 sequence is CASSVIAGDNEQFF. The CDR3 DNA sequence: TGTGCCAGCAGCGTAATAGCGGGAGACAATGAGCAGTTCTTC.

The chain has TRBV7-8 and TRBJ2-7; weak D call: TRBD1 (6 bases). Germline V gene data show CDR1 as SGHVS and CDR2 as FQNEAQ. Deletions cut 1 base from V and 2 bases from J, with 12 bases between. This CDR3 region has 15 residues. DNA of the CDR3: TGTGCCAGCAGCTTAGGACAGGTTCAAACCTACGAGCAGTACTTC. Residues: CASSLGQVQTYEQYF.

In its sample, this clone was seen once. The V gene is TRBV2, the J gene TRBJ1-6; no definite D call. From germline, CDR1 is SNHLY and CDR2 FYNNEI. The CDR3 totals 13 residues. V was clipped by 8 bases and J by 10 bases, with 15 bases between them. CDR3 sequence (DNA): TGTGCCAGCCCAAAGGAGCCGGGGTCACCCCTCCACTTT. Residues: CASPKEPGSPLHF.

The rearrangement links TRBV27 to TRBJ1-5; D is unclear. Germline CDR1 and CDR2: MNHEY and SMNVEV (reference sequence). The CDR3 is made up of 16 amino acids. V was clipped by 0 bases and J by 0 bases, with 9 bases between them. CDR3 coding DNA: TGTGCCAGCAGTTTATCGGGCGTATATAGCAATCAGCCCCAGCATTTT. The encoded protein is CASSLSGVYSNQPQHF.

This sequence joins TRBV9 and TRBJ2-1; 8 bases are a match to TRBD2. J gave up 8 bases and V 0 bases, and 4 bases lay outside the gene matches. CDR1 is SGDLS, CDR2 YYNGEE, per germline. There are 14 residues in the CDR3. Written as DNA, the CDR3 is TGTGCCAGCAGCGTAGATATAGCGGGGCATGAGCAGTTCTTC. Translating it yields CASSVDIAGHEQFF.

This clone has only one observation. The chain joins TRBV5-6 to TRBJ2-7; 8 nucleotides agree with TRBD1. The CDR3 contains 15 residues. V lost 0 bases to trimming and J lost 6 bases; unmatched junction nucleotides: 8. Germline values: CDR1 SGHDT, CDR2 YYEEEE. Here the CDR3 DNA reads TGTGCCAGCAGCTTGGTCGGGACAGGCAAGTTCGAGCAGTACTTC. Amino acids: CASSLVGTGKFEQYF.

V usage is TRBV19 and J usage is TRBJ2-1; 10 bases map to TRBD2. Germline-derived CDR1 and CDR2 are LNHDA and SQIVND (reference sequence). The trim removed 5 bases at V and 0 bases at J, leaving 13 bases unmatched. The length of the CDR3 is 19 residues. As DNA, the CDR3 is TGTGCCAGTAGTGCCGCCCTTGGACTAGCGGACTACTCCTACAATGAGCAGTTCTTC. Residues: CASSAALGLADYSYNEQFF.

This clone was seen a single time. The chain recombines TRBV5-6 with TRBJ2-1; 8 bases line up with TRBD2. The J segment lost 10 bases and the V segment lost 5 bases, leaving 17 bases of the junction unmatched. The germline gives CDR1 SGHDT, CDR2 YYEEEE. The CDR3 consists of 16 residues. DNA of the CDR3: TGTGCCAGCAGTTTTAGGACTAGCAGGAGTGGAGGAGAGCAGTTCTTC. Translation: CASSFRTSRSGGEQFF.

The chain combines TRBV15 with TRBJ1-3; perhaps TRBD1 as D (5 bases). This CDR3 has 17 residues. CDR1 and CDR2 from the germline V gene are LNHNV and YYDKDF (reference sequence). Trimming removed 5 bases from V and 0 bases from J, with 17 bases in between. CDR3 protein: CATSGGPNRLSGNTIYF. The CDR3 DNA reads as TGTGCCACCAGCGGAGGGCCTAACAGGCTCTCTGGAAACACCATATATTTT.

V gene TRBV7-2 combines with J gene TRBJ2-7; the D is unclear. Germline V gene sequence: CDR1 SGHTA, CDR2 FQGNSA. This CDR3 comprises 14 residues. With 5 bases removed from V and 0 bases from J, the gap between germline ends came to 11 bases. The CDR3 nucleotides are TGTGCCAGCAGCGCCCGGGCCGCCTCCTACGAGCAGTACTTC. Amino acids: CASSARAASYEQYF.

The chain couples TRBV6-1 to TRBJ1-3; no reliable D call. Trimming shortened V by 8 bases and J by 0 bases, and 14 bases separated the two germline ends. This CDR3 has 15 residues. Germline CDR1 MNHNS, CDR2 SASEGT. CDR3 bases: TGTGCCAGCGGTAAGGCCCTTAGCTCTGGAAACACCATATATTTT. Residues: CASGKALSSGNTIYF.